This TCR beta chain was retrieved from a study of brain T cells in children with intractable seizures. Some clones are missing from TCRdb's copy, which holds only in-frame ones; the method was immunoSEQ multiplex PCR. The sample shows about 320,000 clones, 93% of them seen only once. This clone was detected only once. Time point in this sample: blood from clinic visit 5 months post-surgery; TSC patient then seizure free. V lost 1 base to trimming and J lost 0 bases, with 10 bases between them. The length of the CDR3 is 16 residues. Per germline, CDR1 MDHEN and CDR2 SYDVKM. The receptor was derived from a boy younger than two with tuberous sclerosis and intractable seizures. The J gene is TRBJ1-3, the V gene TRBV28; D gene ambiguous. This specimen consisted of peripheral blood, obtained less than 6 months after surgery. In DNA, the CDR3 is TGTGCCAGCAGTTTATTGGTCCTGAGCTCTGGAAACACCATATATTTT. Protein sequence: CASSLLVLSSGNTIYF.